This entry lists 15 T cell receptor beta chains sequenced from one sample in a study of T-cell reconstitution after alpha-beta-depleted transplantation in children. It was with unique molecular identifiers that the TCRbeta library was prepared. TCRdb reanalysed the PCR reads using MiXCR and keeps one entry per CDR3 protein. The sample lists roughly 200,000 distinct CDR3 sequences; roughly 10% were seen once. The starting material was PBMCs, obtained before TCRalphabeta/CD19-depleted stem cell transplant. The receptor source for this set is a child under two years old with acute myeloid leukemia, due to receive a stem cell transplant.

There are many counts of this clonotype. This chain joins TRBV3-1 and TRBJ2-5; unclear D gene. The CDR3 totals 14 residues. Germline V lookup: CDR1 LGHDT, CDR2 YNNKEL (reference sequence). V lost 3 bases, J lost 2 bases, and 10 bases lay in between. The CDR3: CASSQVLPQETQYF. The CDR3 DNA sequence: TGTGCCAGCAGCCAGGTACTACCTCAAGAGACCCAGTACTTC.

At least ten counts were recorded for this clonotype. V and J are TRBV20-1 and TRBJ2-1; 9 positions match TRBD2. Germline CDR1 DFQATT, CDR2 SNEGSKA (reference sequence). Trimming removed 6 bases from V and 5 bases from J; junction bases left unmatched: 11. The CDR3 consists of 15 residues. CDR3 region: CSAPLGGRAHNEQFF. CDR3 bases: TGCAGTGCCCCATTGGGCGGGAGGGCACACAATGAGCAGTTCTTC.

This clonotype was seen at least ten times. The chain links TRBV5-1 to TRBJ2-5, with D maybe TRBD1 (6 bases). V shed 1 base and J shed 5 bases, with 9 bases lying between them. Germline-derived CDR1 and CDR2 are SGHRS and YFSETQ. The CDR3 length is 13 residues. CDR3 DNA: TGCGCCAGCAGCTTGCCAGGGGTGGAGACCCAGTACTTC. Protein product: CASSLPGVETQYF.

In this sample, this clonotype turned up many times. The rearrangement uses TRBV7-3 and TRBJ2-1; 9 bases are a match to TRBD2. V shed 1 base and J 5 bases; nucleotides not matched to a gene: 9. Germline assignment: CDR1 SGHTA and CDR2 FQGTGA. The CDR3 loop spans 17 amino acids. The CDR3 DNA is TGTGCCAGCAGCTTAAAGGGGAGCGGGGGGATAAACAATGAGCAGTTCTTC. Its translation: CASSLKGSGGINNEQFF. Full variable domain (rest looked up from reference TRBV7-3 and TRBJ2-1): GAGVSQTPSNKVTEKGKYVELRCDPISGHTALYWYRQSLGQGPEFLIYFQGTGAADDSGLPNDRFFAVRPEGSVSTLKIQRTERGDSAVYLCASSLKGSGGINNEQFFGPGTRLTVL.

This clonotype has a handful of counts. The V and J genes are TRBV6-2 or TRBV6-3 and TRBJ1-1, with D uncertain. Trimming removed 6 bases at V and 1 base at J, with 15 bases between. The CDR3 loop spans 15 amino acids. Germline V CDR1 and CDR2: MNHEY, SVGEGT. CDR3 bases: TGTGCCAGCAGGGGCCCTGGAGTTCCGAACACTGAAGCTTTCTTT. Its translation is CASRGPGVPNTEAFF.

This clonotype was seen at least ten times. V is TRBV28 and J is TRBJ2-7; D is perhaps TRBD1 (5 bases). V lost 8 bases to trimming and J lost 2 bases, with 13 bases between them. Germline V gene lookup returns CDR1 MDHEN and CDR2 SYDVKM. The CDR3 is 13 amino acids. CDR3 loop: CASSRTPAYEQYF. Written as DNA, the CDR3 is TGTGCCAGCTCCCGGACACCTGCCTACGAGCAGTACTTC.

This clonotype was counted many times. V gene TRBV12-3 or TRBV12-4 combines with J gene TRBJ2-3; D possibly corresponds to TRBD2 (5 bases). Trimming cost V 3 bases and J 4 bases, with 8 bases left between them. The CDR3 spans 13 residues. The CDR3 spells CASSLLAADTQYF. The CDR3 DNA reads TGTGCCAGCAGTTTGCTAGCAGCAGATACGCAGTATTTT.

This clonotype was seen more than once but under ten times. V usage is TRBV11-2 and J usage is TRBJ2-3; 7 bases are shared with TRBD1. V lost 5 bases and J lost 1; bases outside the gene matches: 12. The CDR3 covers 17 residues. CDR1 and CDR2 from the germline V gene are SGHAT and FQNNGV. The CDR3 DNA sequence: TGTGCCAGCAGCCCAGCGTGGGGGACAGCAGGCACAGATACGCAGTATTTT. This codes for CASSPAWGTAGTDTQYF.

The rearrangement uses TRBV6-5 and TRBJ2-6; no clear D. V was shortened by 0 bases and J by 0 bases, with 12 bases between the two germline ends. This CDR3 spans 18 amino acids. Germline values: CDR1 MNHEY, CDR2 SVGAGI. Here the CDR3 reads CASSYSSLGSSGANVLTF. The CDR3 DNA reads TGTGCCAGCAGTTACTCGAGTTTAGGAAGCTCTGGGGCCAACGTCCTGACTTTC.

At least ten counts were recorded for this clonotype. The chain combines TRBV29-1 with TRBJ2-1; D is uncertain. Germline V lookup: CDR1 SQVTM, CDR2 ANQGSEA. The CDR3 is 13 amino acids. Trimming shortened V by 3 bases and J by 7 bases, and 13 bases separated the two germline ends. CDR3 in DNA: TGCAGCGTTGATGAGTTAAGGCAAAATGAGCAGTTCTTC. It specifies CSVDELRQNEQFF.

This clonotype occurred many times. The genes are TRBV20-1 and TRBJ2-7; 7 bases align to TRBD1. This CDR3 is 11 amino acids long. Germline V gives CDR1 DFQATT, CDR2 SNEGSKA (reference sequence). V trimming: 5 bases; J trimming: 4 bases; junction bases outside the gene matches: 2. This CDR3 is CSAGGQYEQYF. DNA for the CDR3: TGCAGTGCTGGGGGACAGTACGAGCAGTACTTC.

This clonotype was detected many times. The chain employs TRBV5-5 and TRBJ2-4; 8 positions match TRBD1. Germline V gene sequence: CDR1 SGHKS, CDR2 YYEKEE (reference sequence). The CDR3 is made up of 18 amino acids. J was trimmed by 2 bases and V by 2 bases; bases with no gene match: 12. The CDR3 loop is CASSLWGTGGSTKNIQYF. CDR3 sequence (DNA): TGTGCCAGCAGCTTATGGGGGACAGGAGGGTCTACCAAAAACATTCAGTACTTC. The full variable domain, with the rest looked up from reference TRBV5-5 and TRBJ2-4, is DAGVTQSPTHLIKTRGQQVTLRCSPISGHKSVSWYQQVLGQGPQFIFQYYEKEERGRGNFPDRFSARQFPNYSSELNVNALLLGDSALYLCASSLWGTGGSTKNIQYFGAGTRLSVL.

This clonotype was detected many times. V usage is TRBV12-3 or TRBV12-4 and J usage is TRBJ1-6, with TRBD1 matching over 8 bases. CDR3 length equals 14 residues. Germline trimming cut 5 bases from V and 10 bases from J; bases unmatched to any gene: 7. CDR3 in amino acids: CASSQAGGRSPLHF. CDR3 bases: TGTGCCAGCAGTCAAGCAGGGGGCCGGTCACCCCTCCACTTT.

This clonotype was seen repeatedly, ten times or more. The CDR3, as DNA: TGCAGTGCTGGGTTGAATGAGCAGTACTTC. This encodes CSAGLNEQYF. V and J are TRBV20-1 and TRBJ2-7; no definite D call. Germline V gives CDR1 DFQATT, CDR2 SNEGSKA (reference sequence). Trimming pared 5 bases from V and 7 bases from J, leaving 9 bases between. The CDR3 totals 10 residues.

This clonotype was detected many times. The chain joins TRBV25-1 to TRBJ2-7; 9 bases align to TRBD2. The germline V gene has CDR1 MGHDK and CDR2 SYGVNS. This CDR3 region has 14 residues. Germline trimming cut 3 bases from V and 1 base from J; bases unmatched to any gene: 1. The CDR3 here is CASSEREGSYEQYF. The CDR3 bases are TGTGCCAGCAGTGAGCGGGAGGGTTCCTACGAGCAGTACTTC.